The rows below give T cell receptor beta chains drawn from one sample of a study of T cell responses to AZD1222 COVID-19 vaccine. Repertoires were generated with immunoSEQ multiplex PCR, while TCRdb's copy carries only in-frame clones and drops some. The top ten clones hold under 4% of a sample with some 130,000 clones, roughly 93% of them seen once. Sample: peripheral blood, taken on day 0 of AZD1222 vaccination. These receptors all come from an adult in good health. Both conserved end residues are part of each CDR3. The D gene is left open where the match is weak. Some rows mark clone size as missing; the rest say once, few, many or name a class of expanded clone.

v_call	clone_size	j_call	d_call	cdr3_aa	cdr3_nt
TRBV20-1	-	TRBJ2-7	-	CSARTGNEQYF	TGCAGTGCGCGTACAGGGAACGAGCAGTACTTC
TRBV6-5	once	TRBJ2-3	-	CASSYLSGGAQDTQYF	TGTGCCAGCAGTTACCTATCTGGGGGGGCTCAAGATACGCAGTATTTT
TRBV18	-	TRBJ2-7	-	CASSILAAAGEQYF	TGTGCCAGCTCAATACTAGCTGCCGCGGGCGAGCAGTACTTC
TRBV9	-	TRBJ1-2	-	CASSPPATYGYTF	TGTGCCAGCAGCCCCCCGGCGACATATGGCTACACCTTC
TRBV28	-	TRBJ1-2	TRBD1	CASSAGQGPYGYTF	TGTGCCAGCAGTGCGGGACAGGGACCCTATGGCTACACCTTC
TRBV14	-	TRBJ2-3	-	CASSRKRGAGTDTQYF	TGTGCCAGCAGCCGAAAACGGGGTGCGGGCACAGATACGCAGTATTTT
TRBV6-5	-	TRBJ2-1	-	CASSHTFRDNEQFF	TGTGCCAGCAGTCACACATTCAGAGACAATGAGCAGTTCTTC
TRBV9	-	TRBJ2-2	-	CASSVGGAGELFF	TGTGCCAGCAGCGTAGGGGGTGCCGGGGAGCTGTTTTTT
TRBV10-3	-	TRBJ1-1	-	CAISDHSVGSNEAFF	TGTGCCATCAGTGACCACTCGGTGGGTTCAAATGAAGCTTTCTTT
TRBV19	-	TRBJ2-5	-	CASSISVSQETQYF	TGTGCCAGTAGTATATCTGTTTCCCAAGAGACCCAGTACTTC
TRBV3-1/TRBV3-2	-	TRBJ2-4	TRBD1	CASSPATGGLAKNIQYF	TGTGCCAGCAGCCCCGCCACAGGGGGCTTAGCCAAAAACATTCAGTACTTC
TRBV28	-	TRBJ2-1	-	CASSLDLREQFF	TGTGCCAGCAGCTTAGACCTACGTGAGCAGTTCTTC
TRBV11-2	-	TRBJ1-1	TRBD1	CASSSTGGRDTEAFF	TGTGCCAGCAGCTCTACAGGGGGGCGCGACACTGAAGCTTTCTTT
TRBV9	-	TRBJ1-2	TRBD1	CASSVRTGNYGYTF	TGTGCCAGCAGCGTAAGGACAGGGAACTATGGCTACACCTTC
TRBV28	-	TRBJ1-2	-	CASSAQGTVLYGYTF	TGTGCCAGCAGTGCCCAGGGAACAGTTCTCTATGGCTACACCTTC
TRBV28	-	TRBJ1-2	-	CASRDPRGHFNYGYTF	TGTGCCAGCCGCGACCCGCGGGGACACTTTAACTATGGCTACACCTTC
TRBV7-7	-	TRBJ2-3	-	CASSLSRATDTQYF	TGTGCCAGCAGCTTATCCAGGGCAACAGATACGCAGTATTTT
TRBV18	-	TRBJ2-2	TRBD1	CASSPIGGSVTGELFF	TGTGCCAGCTCACCTATAGGGGGCAGTGTCACCGGGGAGCTGTTTTTT
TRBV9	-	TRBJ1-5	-	CASSVGDHSQPQHF	TGTGCCAGCAGCGTAGGGGACCATAGTCAGCCCCAGCATTTT
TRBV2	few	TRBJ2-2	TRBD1	CASSQTGVGELFF	TGTGCCAGCAGTCAGACAGGGGTCGGGGAGCTGTTTTTT
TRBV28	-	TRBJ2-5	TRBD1	CASSPTRGQGRETQYF	TGTGCCAGCAGCCCGACCCGGGGACAGGGTAGGGAGACCCAGTACTTC
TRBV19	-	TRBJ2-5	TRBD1	CASRDRGASETQYF	TGTGCCAGTAGGGACAGGGGCGCGAGCGAGACCCAGTACTTC
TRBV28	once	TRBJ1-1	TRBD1	CASSGTGVSNTEAFF	TGTGCCAGCAGTGGGACAGGGGTGTCGAACACTGAAGCTTTCTTT
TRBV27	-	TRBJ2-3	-	CASSLSRRVPSDTQYF	TGTGCCAGCAGTTTATCCCGGAGGGTACCGTCGGATACGCAGTATTTT
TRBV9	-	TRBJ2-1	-	CASSAPDNEQFF	TGTGCCAGCAGCGCCCCCGACAATGAGCAGTTCTTC
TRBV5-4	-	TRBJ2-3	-	CASSLNREDTQYF	TGTGCCAGCAGCTTGAATAGGGAAGATACGCAGTATTTT
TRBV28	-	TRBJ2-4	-	CASSFPTSWGVEAKNIQYF	TGTGCCAGCAGTTTCCCTACCTCCTGGGGCGTCGAAGCCAAAAACATTCAGTACTTC
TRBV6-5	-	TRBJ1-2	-	CASSYLLGPRLGGYTF	TGTGCCAGCAGTTACCTTTTGGGACCCAGGCTTGGGGGCTACACCTTC
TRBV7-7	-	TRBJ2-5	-	CASSLYGNQETQYF	TGTGCCAGCAGCTTATACGGCAACCAAGAGACCCAGTACTTC
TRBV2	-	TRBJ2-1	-	CASSAGPGLFF	TGTGCCAGCAGTGCCGGGCCGGGTTTGTTCTTC